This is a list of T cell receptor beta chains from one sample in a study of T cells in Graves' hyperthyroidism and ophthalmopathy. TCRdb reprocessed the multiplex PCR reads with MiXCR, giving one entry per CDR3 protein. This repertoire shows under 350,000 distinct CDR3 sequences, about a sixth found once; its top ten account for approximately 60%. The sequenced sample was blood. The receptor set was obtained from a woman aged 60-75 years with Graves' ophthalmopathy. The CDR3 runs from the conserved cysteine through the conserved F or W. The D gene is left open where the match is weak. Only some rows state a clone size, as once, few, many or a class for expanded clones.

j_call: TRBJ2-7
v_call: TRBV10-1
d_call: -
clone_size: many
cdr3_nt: TGCGCCAGCAGTGAGTCCGGTCTGGGGGACGAGCAGTACTTC
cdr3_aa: CASSESGLGDEQYF

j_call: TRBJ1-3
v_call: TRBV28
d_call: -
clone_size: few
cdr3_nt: TGTGCCAGCAGTTTGGAGGGAACCATATATTTT
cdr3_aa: CASSLEGTIYF

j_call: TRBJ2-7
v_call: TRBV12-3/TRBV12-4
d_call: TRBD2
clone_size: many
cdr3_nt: TGTGCCAGCAGACGCGGGAGTGGATACGAGCAGTACTTC
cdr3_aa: CASRRGSGYEQYF

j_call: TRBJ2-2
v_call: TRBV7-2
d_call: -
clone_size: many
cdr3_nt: TGTGCCAGCAGTCGAGGACACAGGGATGTCGGGGAGCTGTTTTTT
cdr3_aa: CASSRGHRDVGELFF

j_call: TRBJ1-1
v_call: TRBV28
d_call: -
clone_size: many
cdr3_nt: TGTGCCAGCAACCCAAGGGACACTGAAGCTTTCTTT
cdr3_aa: CASNPRDTEAFF

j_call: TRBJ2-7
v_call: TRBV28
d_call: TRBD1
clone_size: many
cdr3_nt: TGTGCCAGCTCCCTGGGGGGACAGGGTCAAAACGAGCAGTACTTC
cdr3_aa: CASSLGGQGQNEQYF

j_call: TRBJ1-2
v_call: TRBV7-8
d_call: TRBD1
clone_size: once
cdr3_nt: TGTGCCAGCAGCTTAGGGGACAGGGGATCCGGCTACACCTTC
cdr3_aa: CASSLGDRGSGYTF

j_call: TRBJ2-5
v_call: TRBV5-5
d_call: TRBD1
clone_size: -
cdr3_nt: TGTGCCAGCGCACAGACAGGGGTCCAAGAGACCCAGTACTTC
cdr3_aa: CASAQTGVQETQYF

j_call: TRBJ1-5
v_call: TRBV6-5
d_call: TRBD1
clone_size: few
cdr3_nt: TGTGCCAGCAGTTACAGGGGACAGGGGTCCAATCAGCCCCAGCATTTT
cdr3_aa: CASSYRGQGSNQPQHF

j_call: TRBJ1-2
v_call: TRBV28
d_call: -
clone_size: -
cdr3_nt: TGTGCCAGCAGTTTACAGGCTTTAGTCCCTAACTATGGCTACACCTTC
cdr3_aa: CASSLQALVPNYGYTF

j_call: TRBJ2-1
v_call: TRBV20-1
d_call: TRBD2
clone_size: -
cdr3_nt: TGCAGTGCTAGGGCGACTAGCGGGAGGGACTCCTACAATGAGCAGTTCTTC
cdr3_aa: CSARATSGRDSYNEQFF

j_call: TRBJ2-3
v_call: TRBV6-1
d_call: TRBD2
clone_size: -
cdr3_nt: TGTGCCAGCAGTAATAGCGGGGGGGCTTCAGATACGCAGTATTTT
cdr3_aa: CASSNSGGASDTQYF

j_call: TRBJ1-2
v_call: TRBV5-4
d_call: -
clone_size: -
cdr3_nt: TGTGCCAGCAGCCAAAGACAGAGCAACTATGGCTACACCTTC
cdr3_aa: CASSQRQSNYGYTF

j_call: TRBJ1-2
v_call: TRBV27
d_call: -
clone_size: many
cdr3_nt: TGTGCCAGCAGATCGTCGTGGGGCTACACCTTC
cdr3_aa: CASRSSWGYTF

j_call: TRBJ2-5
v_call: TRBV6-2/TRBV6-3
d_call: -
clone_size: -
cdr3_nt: TGTGCCAGCAGTTACTCTTATCATGGGGAGACCCAGTACTTC
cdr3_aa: CASSYSYHGETQYF

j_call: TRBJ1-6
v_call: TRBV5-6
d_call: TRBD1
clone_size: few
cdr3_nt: TGTGCCAGCAGCAAAAACAGGGGAGCCAATTCACCCCTCCACTTT
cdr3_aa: CASSKNRGANSPLHF

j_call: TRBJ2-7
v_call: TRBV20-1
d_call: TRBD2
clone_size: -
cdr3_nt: TGCAGTGCGTCGCGGGGGTTGCAGTACTTC
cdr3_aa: CSASRGLQYF

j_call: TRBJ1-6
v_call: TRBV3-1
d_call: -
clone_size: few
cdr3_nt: TGTGCCAGCAGCCAAACGTATTTAGGTTCACCCCTCCACTTT
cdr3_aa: CASSQTYLGSPLHF

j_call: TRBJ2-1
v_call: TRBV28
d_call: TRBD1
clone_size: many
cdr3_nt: TGTGCCAGCAGTTTATTGGGGACAGGGGTGAGCAATGAGCAGTTCTTC
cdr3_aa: CASSLLGTGVSNEQFF

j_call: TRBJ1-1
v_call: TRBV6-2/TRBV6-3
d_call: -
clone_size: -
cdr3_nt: TGTGCCAGCAGTCACGGGGGGGAGGACACTGAAGCTCTCTTT
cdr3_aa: CASSHGGEDTEALF

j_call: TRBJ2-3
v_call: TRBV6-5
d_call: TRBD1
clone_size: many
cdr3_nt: TGTGCCAGCAGTTACCGGAACAGGGGGCGCGCAGATACGCAGTATTTT
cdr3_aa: CASSYRNRGRADTQYF

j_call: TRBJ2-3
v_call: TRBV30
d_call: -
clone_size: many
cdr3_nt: TGTGCCTGGAGTGTAGGCCTGGTGGGTACGCAGTATTTT
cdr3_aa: CAWSVGLVGTQYF

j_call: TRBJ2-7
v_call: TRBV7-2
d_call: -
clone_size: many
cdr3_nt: TGTGCCAGCAGTTTGTCTCTCGGGACCTACCACGAGCAGTACTTC
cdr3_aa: CASSLSLGTYHEQYF

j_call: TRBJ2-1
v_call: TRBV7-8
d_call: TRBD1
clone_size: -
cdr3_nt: TGTGCCAGCAGCCGAAGAGGACAGGTCTCCTACAATGAGCAGTTCTTC
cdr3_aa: CASSRRGQVSYNEQFF